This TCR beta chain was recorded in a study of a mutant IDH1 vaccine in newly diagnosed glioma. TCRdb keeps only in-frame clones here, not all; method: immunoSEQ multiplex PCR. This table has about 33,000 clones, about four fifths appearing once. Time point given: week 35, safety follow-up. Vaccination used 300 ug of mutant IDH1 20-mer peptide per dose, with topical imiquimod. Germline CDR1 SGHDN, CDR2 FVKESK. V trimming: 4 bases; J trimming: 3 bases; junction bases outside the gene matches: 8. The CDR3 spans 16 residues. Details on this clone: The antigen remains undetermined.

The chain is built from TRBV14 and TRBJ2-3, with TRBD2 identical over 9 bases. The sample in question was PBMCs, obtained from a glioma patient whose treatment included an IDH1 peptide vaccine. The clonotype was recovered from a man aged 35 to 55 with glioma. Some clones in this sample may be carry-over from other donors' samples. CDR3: CASSPLRGGWTDTQYF. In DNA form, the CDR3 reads TGTGCCAGCAGCCCTCTGCGGGGGGGCTGGACAGATACGCAGTATTTT.